A single sample gave rise to the 15 T cell receptor beta chains below, sequenced in a study of siplizumab effects on memory and regulatory T cells. Data came from immunoSEQ multiplex PCR; TCRdb stores just in-frame clones and leaves some out. Of 100,000 or so clones in the sample, 94% were seen once. Sequenced material: non-Treg CD4+ T cells sorted from blood. The receptor set was obtained from a human donor in good health.

The chain links TRBV27 to TRBJ2-7; maybe TRBD2 (5 bases). With 3 bases removed from V and 6 bases from J, the gap between germline ends came to 18 bases. The CDR3 consists of 15 residues. Germline assignment: CDR1 MNHEY and CDR2 SMNVEV (reference sequence). This CDR3 reads CASSFLAGTSGEQYF. Written as DNA, the CDR3 is TGTGCCAGCAGTTTTCTGGCGGGTACATCAGGCGAGCAGTACTTC.

The chain recombines TRBV28 with TRBJ2-1; no clear D. CDR1 is MDHEN and CDR2 is SYDVKM in the germline V gene. The V end lost 6 bases, the J end lost 5 bases, and 14 bases lay between the germline ends. The CDR3 loop spans 14 amino acids. DNA of the CDR3: TGTGCCAGCAGCTCCCCCGTCCGGAACAATGAGCAGTTCTTC. It yields the protein CASSSPVRNNEQFF.

The chain has TRBV5-1 and TRBJ2-7, with D possibly TRBD1 on 5 matching bases. The V end lost 4 bases, the J end lost 3 bases, and 14 bases lay between the germline ends. The CDR3 is made up of 14 amino acids. Germline-derived CDR1 and CDR2 are SGHRS and YFSETQ. This chain's CDR3 is CASSPLTDDYEQYF. CDR3 nucleotide sequence: TGCGCCAGCAGCCCTCTGACAGACGACTACGAGCAGTACTTC.

The chain couples TRBV9 to TRBJ1-2; D not certain. Germline CDR1 reads SGDLS; CDR2 reads YYNGEE. Trimming stripped 3 bases from V and 2 bases from J, with 14 bases between. The CDR3 contains 15 residues. The chain's CDR3 is CASSASGGGNYGYTF. As DNA, the CDR3 is TGTGCCAGCAGCGCTTCCGGAGGTGGAAACTATGGCTACACCTTC.

In its sample, this clone was seen a few times. This chain connects TRBV25-1 to TRBJ2-7, with no clear D. Trimming stripped 1 base from V and 5 bases from J, with 18 bases between. The germline V gene encodes CDR1 MGHDK and CDR2 SYGVNS. The CDR3 spans 16 residues. The CDR3 spells CASSELSGPRVDEQYF. CDR3 bases: TGTGCCAGCAGTGAATTATCCGGGCCCCGGGTCGACGAGCAGTACTTC.

The chain is built from TRBV27 and TRBJ2-3; the match to TRBD2 covers 14 bases. Germline V lookup: CDR1 MNHEY, CDR2 SMNVEV (reference sequence). The CDR3 runs to 16 residues. Unmatched junction bases numbered 7, after V lost 6 bases and J lost 5 bases. For the CDR3, the DNA is TGTGCCAGCAGCCCCGCCGGGACTAGCGGGGGAGATACGCAGTATTTT. This translates into CASSPAGTSGGDTQYF.

The chain uses TRBV12-5 and TRBJ2-3; D is ambiguous. The ends were cut back, 7 bases at V and 2 bases at J, with 4 bases in the middle. The CDR3 extends over 11 amino acids. The germline V gene has CDR1 LGHNT and CDR2 FRNRAP. The chain's CDR3 is CASADTDTQYF. The CDR3 bases are TGTGCTAGTGCAGACACAGATACGCAGTATTTT.

The V gene is TRBV13, the J gene TRBJ2-3, with 14 bases matching TRBD2. Germline V lookup: CDR1 PRHDT, CDR2 FYEKMQ (reference sequence). Losses at the gene ends were 5 bases for V and 6 bases for J; bases not matched to a gene: 7. This CDR3 contains 16 residues. The CDR3 loop reads CASSLGTSGSVDTQYF. The DNA of the CDR3 is TGTGCCAGCAGCCTGGGGACTAGCGGGAGTGTGGATACGCAGTATTTT. Filled out from reference TRBV13 and TRBJ2-3, the complete variable domain reads AAGVIQSPRHLIKEKRETATLKCYPIPRHDTVYWYQQGPGQDPQFLISFYEKMQSDKGSIPDRFSAQQFSDYHSELNMSSLELGDSALYFCASSLGTSGSVDTQYFGPGTRLTVL.

CDR3 coding DNA: TGTGCCAGCAGCTGGACTAGCGGGTTCTTTAATGAGCAGTTCTTC. Amino acids: CASSWTSGFFNEQFF. The V and J genes are TRBV7-3 and TRBJ2-1, with TRBD2 matching over 11 bases. The CDR3 totals 15 residues. Germline CDR1 SGHTA, CDR2 FQGTGA. V lost 4 bases, J lost 7 bases, and 6 bases stayed unmatched. Full variable domain (rest looked up from reference TRBV7-3 and TRBJ2-1): GAGVSQTPSNKVTEKGKYVELRCDPISGHTALYWYRQSLGQGPEFLIYFQGTGAADDSGLPNDRFFAVRPEGSVSTLKIQRTERGDSAVYLCASSWTSGFFNEQFFGPGTRLTVL.

V gene TRBV27 combines with J gene TRBJ1-5; D gene uncertain. The ends were cut back, 4 bases at V and 3 bases at J, with 16 bases in the middle. Germline V gene sequence: CDR1 MNHEY, CDR2 SMNVEV (reference sequence). The CDR3 runs 16 residues. The CDR3 nucleotides read TGTGCCAGCAGTTCAGTCGGATTGGCGACCAATCAGCCCCAGCATTTT. Residues: CASSSVGLATNQPQHF.

This sequence joins TRBV7-2 and TRBJ1-1; D perhaps matches TRBD1 (5 bases). The V end was cut by 3 bases, the J end by 3 bases, with 20 bases between. Per the germline V gene, CDR1 is SGHTA and CDR2 is FQGNSA. The CDR3 is 17 residues long. CDR3 loop: CASSFKSSKGLDTEAFF. For the CDR3, the DNA is TGTGCCAGCAGCTTCAAATCATCCAAGGGGTTAGACACTGAAGCTTTCTTT.

The chain employs TRBV28 and TRBJ1-2; D is ambiguous. The ends were cut back, 7 bases at V and 1 base at J, with 16 bases in the middle. The CDR3 runs 15 residues. Germline assignment: CDR1 MDHEN and CDR2 SYDVKM. The CDR3 nucleotides read TGTGCCAGCAAGACTCCAATGATTCTTAACTATGGCTACACCTTC. Translated, it gives CASKTPMILNYGYTF.

The genes are TRBV5-5 and TRBJ1-3; D call uncertain. This CDR3 is 15 amino acids long. V lost 0 bases and J lost 4, with 11 bases in between. CDR1 SGHKS and CDR2 YYEKEE come from the germline V gene (reference sequence). The DNA of the CDR3 is TGTGCCAGCAGCTTGGATTGGGGATGGGGAAACACCATATATTTT. This encodes CASSLDWGWGNTIYF.

The rearrangement joins TRBV27 to TRBJ2-7, with a tentative D call TRBD2 (6 bases). V was cut by 4 bases and J by 4 bases, with 17 bases left in between. Germline V gives CDR1 MNHEY, CDR2 SMNVEV (reference sequence). CDR3 size: 15 residues. CDR3 sequence (DNA): TGTGCCAGCAGTTCGAAGTCGGCCGGAGGGTACGAGCAGTACTTC. Its protein product is CASSSKSAGGYEQYF.

The chain uses TRBV5-4 and TRBJ2-1; 13 bases agree with TRBD2. CDR3 length: 16 residues. Germline V gene data show CDR1 as SGHNT and CDR2 as YYREEE (reference sequence). The V and J ends lost 4 bases and 4 bases, in that order; junction bases with no gene match: 5. CDR3 residues: CASSRGTSGTYNEQFF. The CDR3 region has the DNA TGTGCCAGCAGCCGCGGGACTAGCGGGACGTACAATGAGCAGTTCTTC.